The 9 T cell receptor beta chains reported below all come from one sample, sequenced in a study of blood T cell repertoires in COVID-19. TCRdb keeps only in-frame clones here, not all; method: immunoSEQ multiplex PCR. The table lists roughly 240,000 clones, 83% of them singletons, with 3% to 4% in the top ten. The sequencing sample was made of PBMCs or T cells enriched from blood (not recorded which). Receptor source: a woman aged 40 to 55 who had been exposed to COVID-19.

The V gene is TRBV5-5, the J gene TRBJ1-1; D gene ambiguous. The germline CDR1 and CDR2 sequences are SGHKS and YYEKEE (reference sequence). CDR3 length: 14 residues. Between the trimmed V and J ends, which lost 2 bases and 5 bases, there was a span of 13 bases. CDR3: CASSFSADSTEAFF. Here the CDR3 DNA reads TGTGCCAGCAGCTTTAGCGCGGATTCGACTGAAGCTTTCTTT.

The CDR3 here is CASKPKGQGTYEQYF. The DNA for the CDR3 is TGTGCCAGCAAACCCAAGGGACAGGGGACCTACGAGCAGTACTTC. The chain recombines TRBV27 with TRBJ2-7; TRBD1 matches 10 bases. This CDR3 region has 15 residues. CDR1 is MNHEY and CDR2 is SMNVEV in the germline V gene (reference sequence). The V and J ends lost 7 bases and 2 bases, in that order; junction bases with no gene match: 8.

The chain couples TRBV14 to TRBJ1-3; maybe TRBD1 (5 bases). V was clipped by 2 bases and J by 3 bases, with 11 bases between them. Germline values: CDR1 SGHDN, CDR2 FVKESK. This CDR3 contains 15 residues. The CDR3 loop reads CASSQRRGGGNTIYF. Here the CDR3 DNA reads TGTGCCAGCAGCCAAAGAAGGGGTGGTGGAAACACCATATATTTT.

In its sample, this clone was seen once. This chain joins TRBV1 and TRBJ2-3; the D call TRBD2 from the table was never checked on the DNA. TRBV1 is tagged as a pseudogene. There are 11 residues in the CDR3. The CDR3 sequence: CTTLCVDTQYF. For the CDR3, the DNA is TGCACCACACTGTGTGTTGATACGCAGTATTTT.

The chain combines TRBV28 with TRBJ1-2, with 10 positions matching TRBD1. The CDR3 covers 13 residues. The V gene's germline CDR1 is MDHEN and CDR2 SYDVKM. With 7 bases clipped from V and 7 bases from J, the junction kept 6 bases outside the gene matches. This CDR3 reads CASTPGTGAGYTF. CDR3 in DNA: TGTGCCAGCACCCCGGGGACAGGGGCTGGCTACACCTTC.

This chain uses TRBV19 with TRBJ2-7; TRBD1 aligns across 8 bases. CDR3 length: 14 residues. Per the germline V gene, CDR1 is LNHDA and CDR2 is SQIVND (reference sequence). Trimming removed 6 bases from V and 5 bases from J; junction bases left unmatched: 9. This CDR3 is CASRAGQGGNEQYF. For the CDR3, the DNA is TGTGCCAGTAGGGCTGGACAGGGCGGAAACGAGCAGTACTTC. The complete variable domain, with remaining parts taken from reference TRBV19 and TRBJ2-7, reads DGGITQSPKYLFRKEGQNVTLSCEQNLNHDAMYWYRQDPGQGLRLIYYSQIVNDFQKGDIAEGYSVSREKKESFPLTVTSAQKNPTAFYLCASRAGQGGNEQYFGPGTRLTVT.

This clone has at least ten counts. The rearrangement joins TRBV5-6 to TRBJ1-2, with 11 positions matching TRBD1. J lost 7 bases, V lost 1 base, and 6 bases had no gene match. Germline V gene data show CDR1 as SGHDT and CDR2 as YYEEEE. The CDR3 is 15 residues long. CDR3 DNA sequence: TGTGCCAGCAGCTTGCTCGGACAGGGGGCGGGTGGCTACACCTTC. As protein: CASSLLGQGAGGYTF.

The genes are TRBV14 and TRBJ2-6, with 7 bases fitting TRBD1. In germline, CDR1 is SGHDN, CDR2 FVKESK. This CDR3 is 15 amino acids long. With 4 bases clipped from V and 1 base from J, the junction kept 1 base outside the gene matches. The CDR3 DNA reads TGTGCCAGCAGCCCCAGGGGGTCTGGGGCCAACGTCCTGACTTTC. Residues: CASSPRGSGANVLTF.

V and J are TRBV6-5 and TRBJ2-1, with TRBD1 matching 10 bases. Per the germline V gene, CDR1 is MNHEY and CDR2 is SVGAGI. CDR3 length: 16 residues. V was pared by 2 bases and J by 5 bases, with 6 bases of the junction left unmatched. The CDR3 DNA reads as TGTGCCAGCAGTTACGGACCCGGGACAGGGGACAATGAGCAGTTCTTC. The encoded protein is CASSYGPGTGDNEQFF.